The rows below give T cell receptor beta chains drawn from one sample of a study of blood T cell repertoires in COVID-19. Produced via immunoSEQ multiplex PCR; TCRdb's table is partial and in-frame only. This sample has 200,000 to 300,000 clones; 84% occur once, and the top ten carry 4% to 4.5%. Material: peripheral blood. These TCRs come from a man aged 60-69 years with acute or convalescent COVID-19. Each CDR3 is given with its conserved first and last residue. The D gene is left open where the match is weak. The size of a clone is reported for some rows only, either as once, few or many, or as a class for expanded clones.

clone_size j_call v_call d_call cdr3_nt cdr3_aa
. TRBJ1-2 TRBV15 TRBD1 TGTGCCACCAGCAGAGATCGTGGGACAGAAACTAACTATGGCTACACCTTC CATSRDRGTETNYGYTF
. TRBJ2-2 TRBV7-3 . TGTGCCAGCAGCTTACTACTAGGTGCCGGGGAGCTGTTTTTT CASSLLLGAGELFF
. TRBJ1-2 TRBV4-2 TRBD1 TGTGCCAGCCAAGGGGGCCGGAACTATGGCTACACCTTC CASQGGRNYGYTF
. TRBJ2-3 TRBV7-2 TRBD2 TGTGCCAGCAGCCTAGGAGTAGCGGGCAGCACAGATACGCAGTATTTT CASSLGVAGSTDTQYF
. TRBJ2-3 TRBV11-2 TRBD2 TGTGCCAGCAGCTTAGCAGGTAGCGGGAGCCTAAGAGATACGCAGTATTTT CASSLAGSGSLRDTQYF
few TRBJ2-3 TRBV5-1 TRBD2 TGCGCCAGCAGCTTGGCCGGTGGAGCGGGGGGCGCGGATACGCAGTATTTT CASSLAGGAGGADTQYF
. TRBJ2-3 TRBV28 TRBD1 TGTGCCAGCAGTTTAATACAGGGGGCGGGCCGGGCGCAGTATTTT CASSLIQGAGRAQYF
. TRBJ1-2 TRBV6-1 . TGTGCCAGCAGTGAGCCCCTCGGCAGGGTGGGGACCTTC CASSEPLGRVGTF
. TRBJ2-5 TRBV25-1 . TGTGCCAGCAGCCTCTGGGGGACCACAGGGTACCAAGAGACCCAGTACTTC CASSLWGTTGYQETQYF
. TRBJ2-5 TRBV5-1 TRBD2 TGCGCCAGCAGCTTGTTAGCTAGCGGCAGGCAAGAGACCCAGTACTTC CASSLLASGRQETQYF
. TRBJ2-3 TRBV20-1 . TGCAGTGCTAGTAACTCAGCGGAGAGCACAGATACGCAGTATTTT CSASNSAESTDTQYF
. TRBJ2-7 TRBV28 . TGTGCCAGCAGTTCCAGGGGGGCGGCACGGGAGGAGCAGTACTTC CASSSRGAAREEQYF
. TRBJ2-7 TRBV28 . TGTGCCAGCACCCAACTAGGGGGGGGGCAAACATACGAGCAGTACTTC CASTQLGGGQTYEQYF
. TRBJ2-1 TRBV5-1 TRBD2 TGCGCCAGCAGCTTGTCGGGACTAGCGGGGGCACTTGAGCAGTTCTTC CASSLSGLAGALEQFF
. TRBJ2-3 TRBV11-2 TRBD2 TGTGCCAGCACCCCACCCCCACTAGCGGGAGGGCCTAGAGATACGCAGTATTTT CASTPPPLAGGPRDTQYF
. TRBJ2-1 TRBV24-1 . TGTGCCACCAGTGATCCGAACAGGGGGGGCCACAATGAGCAGTTCTTC CATSDPNRGGHNEQFF
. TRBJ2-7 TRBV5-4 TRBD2 TGTGCCAGCAGCTTGGGAGGTAGCGGGAGGGACGAGCAGTACTTC CASSLGGSGRDEQYF
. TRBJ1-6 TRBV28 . TGTGCCAGCACCGCAGGGACACTTCACTCACCCCTCCACTTT CASTAGTLHSPLHF
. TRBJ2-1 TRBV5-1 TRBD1 TGCGCCAGCAGCCCGGGGACAGCCTCGAGCTCCTACAATGAGCAGTTCTTC CASSPGTASSSYNEQFF
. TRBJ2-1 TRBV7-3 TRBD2 TGTGCCAGCAGCTTAATGACTAGCGGGAAGGATGAGCAGTTCTTC CASSLMTSGKDEQFF
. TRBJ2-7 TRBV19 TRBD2 TGTGCCAGTAGTGTCAGCGGGAGTAGCCTCGCCGAGCAGTACTTC CASSVSGSSLAEQYF
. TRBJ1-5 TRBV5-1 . TGCGCCAGCAGCGGACAGCCTAGTAGCAATCAGCCCCAGCATTTT CASSGQPSSNQPQHF
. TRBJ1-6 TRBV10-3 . TGTGCCATCGCCGGGAACGCGGGGCACAATTCACCCCTCCACTTT CAIAGNAGHNSPLHF
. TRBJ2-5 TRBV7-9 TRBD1 TGTGCCAGCAGCCTACACCGGACAGGGCCCGACAGAGAGACCCAGTACTTC CASSLHRTGPDRETQYF
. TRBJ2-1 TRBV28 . TGTGCCAGCAGTGAAAAACCCTGGGGACACTACAATGAGCAGTTCTTC CASSEKPWGHYNEQFF
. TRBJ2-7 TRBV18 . TGTGCCAGCTCGCTTACTAGCTACGAGCAGTACTTC CASSLTSYEQYF